A single sample is the source of the 13 T cell receptor beta chains below, sequenced in a study of blood T cell repertoires in COVID-19. The assay was immunoSEQ multiplex PCR, and TCRdb's table has in-frame clones only and misses some. The sample holds 200,000 to 250,000 clones, approximately 90% seen once. Sequencing input: peripheral blood. These receptors came from a man aged 30 to 39 with COVID-19, enrolled during active disease.

This clone was picked up a small number of times. The chain links TRBV27 to TRBJ1-6; no clear D. Trimming cost V 2 bases and J 3 bases, with 8 bases left between them. CDR3 length: 15 residues. Looked up from germline, CDR1 is MNHEY and CDR2 is SMNVEV (reference sequence). The CDR3 DNA reads TGTGCCAGCAGTTTAACAGCAAACTATAATTCACCCCTCCACTTT. It is translated as CASSLTANYNSPLHF.

The chain uses TRBV7-9 and TRBJ1-1; D remains unclear. The CDR3 extends over 14 amino acids. The germline CDR1 and CDR2 sequences are SEHNR and FQNEAQ (reference sequence). V lost 3 bases and J 0 bases, leaving 8 bases between the germline ends. The CDR3: CASSFGQMNTEAFF. The CDR3 region has the DNA TGTGCCAGCAGCTTTGGCCAGATGAACACTGAAGCTTTCTTT.

CDR3 residues: CASSLGTTNSPLHF. CDR3 sequence (DNA): TGTGCCAGCAGCTTAGGAACAACTAATTCACCCCTCCACTTT. The rearrangement uses TRBV7-2 and TRBJ1-6; no firm D call. This CDR3 spans 14 amino acids. V was shortened by 1 base and J by 6 bases, with 7 bases between the two germline ends. Per germline, CDR1 SGHTA and CDR2 FQGNSA.

This clone was observed once. V gene TRBV5-1 combines with J gene TRBJ1-4, with D possibly being TRBD1 (6 bases). V lost 4 bases to trimming and J lost 5 bases, with 12 bases between them. The CDR3 is 14 residues long. In germline, CDR1 is SGHRS, CDR2 YFSETQ. CDR3 region: CASSKEGQNEKLFF. The CDR3 DNA reads TGCGCCAGCAGCAAAGAAGGACAGAATGAAAAACTGTTTTTT.

The table lists this clone with a count of one. The chain has TRBV11-2 and TRBJ1-5, with a tentative D call TRBD1 (5 bases). This CDR3 has 13 amino acids. V lost 6 bases and J 2 bases, leaving 8 bases between the germline ends. Germline V gives CDR1 SGHAT, CDR2 FQNNGV. The CDR3 spells CASSTQGNQPQHF. CDR3 nucleotide sequence: TGTGCCAGCAGTACACAGGGCAATCAGCCCCAGCATTTT.

The gene calls are TRBV19 and TRBJ1-5, with D tentatively TRBD1 (6 bases). CDR3 length: 14 amino acids. Germline values: CDR1 LNHDA, CDR2 SQIVND (reference sequence). V was shortened by 6 bases and J by 6 bases, with 15 bases between the two germline ends. Written as DNA, the CDR3 is TGTGCCAGTAGCTCACAGGGTTCTAGTCAGCCCCAGCATTTT. Its translation: CASSSQGSSQPQHF.

This clone has only one observation. The rearrangement joins TRBV19 to TRBJ1-3; D is unclear. There are 15 residues in the CDR3. Germline-derived CDR1 and CDR2 are LNHDA and SQIVND (reference sequence). Trimming left V 0 bases short and J 2 bases short, with 8 bases between. In nucleotides, the CDR3 is TGTGCCAGTAGTATAGACGAGACAACTGGAAACACCATATATTTT. Translation gives CASSIDETTGNTIYF.

As concerns this clone: At one of its ends the junction is not consistent with the germline gene, which may arise from a read error. J is TRBJ1-2 and V is TRBV11-1, with D perhaps matching TRBD1 (5 bases). Germline V gives CDR1 SGHAT, CDR2 FQDESV (reference sequence). This CDR3 region has 16 residues. The CDR3 is CAGSSTAYQANYGYTF. The CDR3 DNA sequence: TGTGCCGGCAGCTCGACAGCGTACCAAGCTAACTATGGCTACACCTTC.

The chain couples TRBV10-1 to TRBJ1-2, with 9 bases aligning to TRBD1. The trim removed 7 bases at V and 5 bases at J, leaving 11 bases unmatched. The CDR3 extends over 15 amino acids. Germline CDR1 and CDR2: WNHNN and SYGVQD (reference sequence). The CDR3 region is CASTDRRDRAYGYTF. CDR3 coding DNA: TGCGCCAGCACAGATCGCCGGGACAGGGCTTATGGCTACACCTTC.

The genes are TRBV2 and TRBJ1-5; the D is unclear. The CDR3 is 13 amino acids. Trimming removed 6 bases from V and 3 bases from J, with 9 bases in between. Per germline, CDR1 SNHLY and CDR2 FYNNEI. CDR3 bases: TGTGCCAGCAGAAGAGGAGTCAATCAGCCCCAGCATTTT. Translating it yields CASRRGVNQPQHF.

Only one count was recorded for this clone. The V gene is TRBV10-3, the J gene TRBJ2-7; 9 nucleotides match TRBD2. Trimming cost V 10 bases and J 4 bases; bases outside gene matches: 14. The CDR3 loop spans 15 amino acids. CDR1 and CDR2 (germline): ENHRY, SYGVKD. In DNA form, the CDR3 reads TGTGCCACCCAAGCGGCACTAGCGGGTGGGTACGAGCAGTACTTC. The encoded protein is CATQAALAGGYEQYF.

This clone was seen a few times. The V call is TRBV30, the J call TRBJ1-2, with a possible D match to TRBD1 (5 bases). Germline CDR1 and CDR2: GTSNPN and SVGIG (reference sequence). Trimming removed 4 bases at V and 4 bases at J, with 10 bases between. The CDR3 length is 12 residues. The CDR3 region is CAWTAQGYGYTF. The CDR3 DNA is TGTGCCTGGACGGCTCAGGGCTATGGCTACACCTTC.

The chain links TRBV3-1 (or the pseudogene TRBV3-2) to TRBJ2-1; 9 bases match TRBD2. Losses at the gene ends were 3 bases for V and 6 bases for J; bases not matched to a gene: 0. The CDR3 has 13 residues. CDR1 LGHDT and CDR2 YNNKEL come from the germline V gene (reference sequence). DNA of the CDR3: TGTGCCAGCAGCCAGCGGGGGGGCAATGAGCAGTTCTTC. This gives the protein CASSQRGGNEQFF.